The T cell receptor (beta chain) under discussion was sequenced for a study of blood T cell repertoires in COVID-19. Trimming took off 4 bases at V and 5 bases at J, with 21 bases between the two ends. Germline lookup yields CDR1 SGDLS and CDR2 YYNGEE. This CDR3 is 16 amino acids long. Sequencing used immunoSEQ multiplex PCR; TCRdb keeps in-frame clones, though not all of them. This repertoire shows some 140,000 clones, roughly 84% found once; its top ten account for approximately 0.63%. The source is a man in his 60s with COVID-19, enrolled during active disease. The chain links TRBV9 to TRBJ2-5, with a tentative D call TRBD1 (6 bases). Sequenced sample: peripheral blood. The DNA for the CDR3 is TGTGCCAGCAGCTTCCAGCCGGACCCAGGGGTCGAGACCCAGTACTTC. Protein product: CASSFQPDPGVETQYF.